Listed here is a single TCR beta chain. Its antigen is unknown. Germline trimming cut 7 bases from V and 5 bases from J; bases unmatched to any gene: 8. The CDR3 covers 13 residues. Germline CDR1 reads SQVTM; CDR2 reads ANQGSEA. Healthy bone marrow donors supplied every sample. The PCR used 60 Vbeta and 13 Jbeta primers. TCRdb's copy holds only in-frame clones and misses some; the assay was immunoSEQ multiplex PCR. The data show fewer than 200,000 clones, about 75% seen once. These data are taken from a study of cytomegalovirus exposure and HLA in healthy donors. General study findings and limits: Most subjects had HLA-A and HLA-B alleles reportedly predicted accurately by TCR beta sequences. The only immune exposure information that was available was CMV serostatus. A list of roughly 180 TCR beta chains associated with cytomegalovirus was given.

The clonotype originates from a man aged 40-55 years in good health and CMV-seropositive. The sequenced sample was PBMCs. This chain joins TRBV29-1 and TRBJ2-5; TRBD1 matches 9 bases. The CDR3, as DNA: TGCAGCGCGAACAGGGGGCGGTTGGAGACCCAGTACTTC. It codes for CSANRGRLETQYF.